This entry concerns a single T cell receptor (beta chain). Its antigen is still unknown. In germline, CDR1 is MDHEN, CDR2 SYDVKM. This CDR3 has 18 amino acids. Trimming cost V 6 bases and J 4 bases; bases outside gene matches: 18. The data stem from a study of identical twins. General observations from the study: The authors noted that invariant MAIT and iNKT cells could partly confound zero-insertion analyses. Recombination models fit unrelated individuals' TCR alpha sharing but underestimated twins'.

Via MiXCR, TCRdb re-called the 5' RACE reads, giving one row per CDR3 protein. The table records 1.5 million to 2 million distinct CDR3 sequences, about 32% of them present only once. V and J are TRBV28 and TRBJ2-3, with 8 positions matching TRBD2. The material sequenced was cord blood. The clonotype comes from a newborn girl in good health. This CDR3 reads CASSLNGPGGRAADTQYF. The DNA of the CDR3 is TGTGCCAGCAGCCTTAACGGGCCGGGAGGGAGAGCAGCAGATACGCAGTATTTT.